The source of this T cell receptor (beta chain) is a study of regulatory dendritic cells for organ transplantation. Across the whole study: Monocytes received vitamin D3 on days 0 and 4, IL-10 on day 4. Day 6 dendritic cell cultures were stimulated with LPS.

Allogeneic regulatory or mature dendritic cells were co-cultured for 5 days with CFSE-labeled sorted T cells at 1:10. Study-level results: The most alloreactive TCR clonotypes were found in resting memory CD8+ cells.

By frequency in the sample, this clone is medium-sized. Its antigen is still unknown. The V gene's germline CDR1 is SGHAT and CDR2 FQNNGV. V gave up 4 bases and J gave up 2 bases; unmatched junction bases: 9. The CDR3 runs 17 residues. Clones were sequenced by immunoSEQ multiplex PCR, and TCRdb holds only the in-frame ones, with some missing. The table lists about 11,000 clones, 75% of them singletons. The sequencing sample was made of memory CD4+ T cells from blood cultured with regulatory dendritic cells. Described subset: CD45RO+ memory T cells. V and J are TRBV11-2 and TRBJ1-3; 9 bases align to TRBD1. The TCR sequence derives from a human donor in good health. CDR3: CASSYARGQGAGNTIYF. CDR3 coding DNA: TGTGCCAGCAGCTATGCTAGGGGACAGGGAGCTGGAAACACCATATATTTT.